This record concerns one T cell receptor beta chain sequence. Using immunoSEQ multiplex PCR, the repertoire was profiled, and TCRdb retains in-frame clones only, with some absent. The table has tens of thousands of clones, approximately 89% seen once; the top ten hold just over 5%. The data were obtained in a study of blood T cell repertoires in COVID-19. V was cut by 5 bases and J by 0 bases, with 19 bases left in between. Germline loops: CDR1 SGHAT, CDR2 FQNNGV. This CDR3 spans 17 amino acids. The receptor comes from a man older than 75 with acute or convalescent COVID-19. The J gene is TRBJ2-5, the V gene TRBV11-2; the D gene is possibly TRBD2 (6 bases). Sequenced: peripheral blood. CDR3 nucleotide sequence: TGTGCCAGCAGCAATCCCCGGGACTTTTGGTACCAAGAGACCCAGTACTTC. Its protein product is CASSNPRDFWYQETQYF.